The clone carrying this T cell receptor beta chain was seen repeatedly, ten times or more. The antigen is undetermined. The V gene end was trimmed by 6 bases and the J gene end by 4 bases; junction bases not matched to a gene: 12. CDR3 length: 15 amino acids. The germline gives CDR1 DFQATT, CDR2 SNEGSKA (reference sequence). The source of the sample is a study of post-analysis software for immune sequencing data. About the research overall: Clinical courses comprised relapsing-remitting, secondary progressive and progressive-relapsing multiple sclerosis.

General study results and limits: Compared with controls, patients showed significantly lower normalized Chao1 diversity. Patients showed TRBV5-6, TRBV5-1 and TRBV20-1 among five TRBV segments more frequent than in controls.

The TCR beta cDNA libraries contained unique molecular identifiers. cDNA molecules numbering some 500,000 came from about 1 to 10 million T cells. TCRdb re-derived calls from the PCR reads in MiXCR, one entry per CDR3 protein. Of around 150,000 distinct CDR3 sequences in the sample, 36% were seen once. The chain employs TRBV20-1 and TRBJ2-1; TRBD1 aligns across 7 bases. The sample was blood, taken after autologous hematopoietic stem cell transplantation. This TCR was sampled from a girl aged 10 to 17 with multiple sclerosis. In DNA form, the CDR3 reads TGCAGTGCGTTACAGGGGCCCACCTATTACAATGAGCAGTTCTTC. This sequence encodes CSALQGPTYYNEQFF.